The 21 T cell receptor beta chains given below trace back to one sample, sequenced in a study of T cell repertoires in cytomegalovirus infection. These receptors' targets are unknown. Using its own MiXCR run on the reads, TCRdb lists one record per CDR3 protein. The data hold approximately 340,000 distinct CDR3 sequences, with 29% observed a single time. The specimen comprised cultured PBMCs, sampled from culture after CMV antigen stimulation. All receptors come from a human donor in good health (CMV status not recorded). Some clones in this sample may be carry-over from other donors' samples.

This chain links TRBV10-3 with TRBJ1-1; D is unclear. The germline gives CDR1 ENHRY, CDR2 SYGVKD. V was pared by 4 bases and J by 1 base, with 16 bases between. This CDR3 contains 16 residues. The CDR3, as DNA: TGTGCCATCAGTGTGGCCGGGCGGAGAGGGAACACTGAAGCTTTCTTT. This sequence encodes CAISVAGRRGNTEAFF.

The chain joins TRBV6-6 to TRBJ2-4; 9 bases line up with TRBD2. V shed 5 bases and J 7 bases; nucleotides not matched to a gene: 12. This CDR3 is 16 amino acids long. Germline lookup yields CDR1 MNHNY and CDR2 SVGAGI (reference sequence). CDR3 sequence: CASSHRGGARENIQYF. For the CDR3, the DNA is TGTGCCAGCAGTCACCGCGGGGGGGCCAGGGAGAACATTCAGTACTTC.

This clonotype was seen ten or more times. The rearrangement uses TRBV11-2 and TRBJ2-7; D not certain. Germline V gene sequence: CDR1 SGHAT, CDR2 FQNNGV. V lost 4 bases, J lost 1 base, and 11 bases lay in between. This CDR3 region has 14 residues. The CDR3 bases are TGTGCCAGCAGCTCTAGGACCGCTTCCTACGAGCAGTACTTC. Protein product: CASSSRTASYEQYF.

V and J are TRBV7-8 and TRBJ2-5, with 7 nucleotides matching TRBD1. V was clipped by 5 bases and J by 4 bases; unmatched bases: 13. The CDR3 consists of 16 residues. From germline, CDR1 is SGHVS and CDR2 FQNEAQ. The chain's CDR3 is CASSPNIQGKAETQYF. CDR3 coding DNA: TGTGCCAGCAGCCCAAATATACAGGGGAAGGCAGAGACCCAGTACTTC.

The CDR3 loop is CASRYGLSGANVLTF. CDR3 nucleotides: TGTGCCAGCAGATACGGCCTAAGTGGGGCCAACGTCCTGACTTTC. The V and J genes are TRBV28 and TRBJ2-6, with no clear D. Germline assignment: CDR1 MDHEN and CDR2 SYDVKM. The CDR3 consists of 15 residues. Trimming removed 6 bases from V and 3 bases from J, with 12 bases in between.

This clonotype has just a few counts. V is TRBV25-1 and J is TRBJ1-2; D is perhaps TRBD1 (5 bases). V dropped 6 bases and J dropped 3 bases, with 5 bases sitting between them. The CDR3 covers 11 residues. CDR1 and CDR2 (germline): MGHDK, SYGVNS. In DNA, the CDR3 is TGTGCCAGCAGACAGGACTATGGCTACACCTTC. It encodes CASRQDYGYTF.

The rearrangement joins TRBV18 to TRBJ2-2, with D uncertain. Per the germline V gene, CDR1 is KGHSH and CDR2 is LQKENI. This CDR3 contains 16 residues. Trimming cost V 2 bases and J 1 base, with 11 bases left between them. As DNA, the CDR3 is TGTGCCAGCTCACCATCTGTCAGTTTGAACACCGGGGAGCTGTTTTTT. This encodes CASSPSVSLNTGELFF.

The CDR3 here is CASSYPGHNEQFF. Written as DNA, the CDR3 is TGTGCCAGCAGTTACCCCGGGCACAATGAGCAGTTCTTC. V usage is TRBV7-9 and J usage is TRBJ2-1; D uncertain. V shed 6 bases and J shed 5 bases, with 11 bases lying between them. Germline CDR1 reads SEHNR; CDR2 reads FQNEAQ (reference sequence). There are 13 residues in the CDR3.

The J gene is TRBJ1-2, the V gene TRBV18, with D uncertain. Looked up from germline, CDR1 is KGHSH and CDR2 is LQKENI. The germline V and J ends were trimmed by 1 base and 4 bases, with 10 bases remaining between them. This CDR3 region has 14 residues. CDR3 protein: CASSPLNEGYGYTF. The CDR3 nucleotides read TGTGCCAGCTCACCACTTAATGAGGGCTATGGCTACACCTTC.

This clonotype was counted a few times. The chain couples TRBV18 to TRBJ1-5, with D maybe TRBD1 (6 bases). Trimming took off 5 bases at V and 5 bases at J, with 16 bases between the two ends. This CDR3 is built from 15 residues. Germline V gene sequence: CDR1 KGHSH, CDR2 LQKENI. The CDR3 sequence: CASSSTQGDYQPQHF. The CDR3 DNA follows: TGTGCCAGCTCATCCACACAGGGAGACTATCAGCCCCAGCATTTT. The whole variable domain, remainder taken from reference TRBV18 and TRBJ1-5, is NAGVMQNPRHLVRRRGQEARLRCSPMKGHSHVYWYRQLPEEGLKFMVYLQKENIIDESGMPKERFSAEFPKEGPSILRIQQVVRGDSAAYFCASSSTQGDYQPQHFGDGTRLSIL.

This clonotype has more than one count but fewer than ten. J is TRBJ1-2 and V is TRBV19; D not certain. The CDR3 totals 13 residues. The germline V and J ends were trimmed by 3 bases and 6 bases, with 11 bases remaining between them. Germline V CDR1 and CDR2: LNHDA, SQIVND (reference sequence). The chain's CDR3 is CASSMPSPDGYTF. For the CDR3, the DNA is TGTGCCAGTAGTATGCCCTCCCCCGATGGCTACACCTTC.

This clonotype was observed a few times. V and J are TRBV12-5 and TRBJ1-5; TRBD1 might be the D (5 bases). V shed 7 bases and J shed 0 bases, with 10 bases lying between them. Germline V gives CDR1 LGHNT, CDR2 FRNRAP. CDR3 length: 14 residues. CDR3 DNA sequence: TGTGCTAGTGCTCGGGGCAGTAGCAATCAGCCCCAGCATTTT. Translation: CASARGSSNQPQHF.

V gene TRBV7-3 combines with J gene TRBJ2-1; TRBD2 agrees at 11 bases. CDR1 is SGHTA, CDR2 FQGTGA, per germline. This CDR3 comprises 16 residues. Unmatched junction bases numbered 9, after V lost 2 bases and J lost 9 bases. The CDR3 DNA reads TGTGCCAGCAGCTTATCGCTAGCGGGAGGCCGGGGTGAGCAGTTCTTC. This translates into CASSLSLAGGRGEQFF.

The V and J genes are TRBV20-1 and TRBJ1-2, with D unresolved. CDR1 is DFQATT, CDR2 SNEGSKA, per germline (reference sequence). This CDR3 is built from 11 residues. Trimming removed 3 bases from V and 4 bases from J, with 6 bases in between. In DNA form, the CDR3 reads TGCAGTGCTAGGTGGGGCTATGGCTACACCTTC. It specifies CSARWGYGYTF.

This sequence joins TRBV7-9 and TRBJ2-7; D ambiguous. The CDR3 is made up of 13 amino acids. Germline V gene sequence: CDR1 SEHNR, CDR2 FQNEAQ (reference sequence). V was clipped by 2 bases and J by 6 bases, with 11 bases between them. CDR3 protein: CASSLNIMTEQYF. CDR3 DNA sequence: TGTGCCAGCAGCTTAAATATAATGACCGAGCAGTACTTC. The variable domain in full, with the rest retrieved from reference TRBV7-9 and TRBJ2-7, is DTGVSQNPRHKITKRGQNVTFRCDPISEHNRLYWYRQTLGQGPEFLTYFQNEAQLEKSRLLSDRFSAERPKGSFSTLEIQRTEQGDSAMYLCASSLNIMTEQYFGPGTRLTVT.

This clonotype was counted between two and nine times. The chain links TRBV15 to TRBJ2-7; no clear D. CDR1 and CDR2 from the germline V gene are LNHNV and YYDKDF (reference sequence). The CDR3 sequence is 14 residues long. Trimming took off 5 bases at V and 6 bases at J, with 17 bases between the two ends. The CDR3 DNA sequence: TGTGCCACCAGCTCGGAGCGCCATTCTGGCGAGCAGTACTTC. This codes for CATSSERHSGEQYF.

This clonotype came up a few times. The chain has TRBV6-1 and TRBJ1-6; D remains unclear. Trimming pared 5 bases from V and 5 bases from J, leaving 10 bases between. The CDR3 length is 14 residues. From germline, CDR1 is MNHNS and CDR2 SASEGT. CDR3: CASSLGLNNSPLHF. CDR3 sequence (DNA): TGTGCCAGCAGTCTCGGACTAAATAATTCACCCCTCCACTTT.

This clonotype turned up a few times. The chain carries TRBV7-6 and TRBJ2-7, with 8 positions matching TRBD1. The V gene end was trimmed by 4 bases and the J gene end by 2 bases; junction bases not matched to a gene: 7. CDR1 SGHVS and CDR2 FNYEAQ come from the germline V gene. This CDR3 comprises 15 residues. CDR3 DNA sequence: TGTGCCAGCAGCTCCGGGGCAGGGGGCACCTACGAGCAGTACTTC. Translated, it gives CASSSGAGGTYEQYF. The full variable domain, its missing parts supplied by reference TRBV7-6 and TRBJ2-7, is GAGVSQSPRYKVTKRGQDVALRCDPISGHVSLYWYRQALGQGPEFLTYFNYEAQQDKSGLPNDRFSAERPEGSISTLTIQRTEQRDSAMYRCASSSGAGGTYEQYFGPGTRLTVT.

This clonotype showed up many times. The rearrangement uses TRBV9 and TRBJ2-2, with D possibly being TRBD1 (6 bases). Germline V lookup: CDR1 SGDLS, CDR2 YYNGEE. The CDR3 totals 16 residues. V lost 1 base and J lost 2, with 12 bases in between. CDR3 coding DNA: TGTGCCAGCAGCGTACTAGGGACACCAAACACCGGGGAGCTGTTTTTT. It translates to CASSVLGTPNTGELFF.

The chain carries TRBV19 and TRBJ1-1, with 7 bases that match TRBD1. Losses at the gene ends were 5 bases for V and 7 bases for J; bases not matched to a gene: 7. This CDR3 contains 13 residues. Per the germline V gene, CDR1 is LNHDA and CDR2 is SQIVND (reference sequence). The CDR3 here is CASSFRTGFEAFF. CDR3 DNA: TGTGCCAGTAGTTTCCGGACAGGTTTTGAAGCTTTCTTT.

The chain combines TRBV19 with TRBJ2-1; 13 bases match TRBD2. The germline CDR1 and CDR2 sequences are LNHDA and SQIVND (reference sequence). This CDR3 comprises 16 residues. The J segment lost 9 bases and the V segment lost 4 bases, leaving 9 bases of the junction unmatched. The chain's CDR3 is CASSSSGTSGAREQFF. CDR3 nucleotides: TGTGCCAGTAGTAGCTCCGGGACTAGCGGGGCCCGTGAGCAGTTCTTC.